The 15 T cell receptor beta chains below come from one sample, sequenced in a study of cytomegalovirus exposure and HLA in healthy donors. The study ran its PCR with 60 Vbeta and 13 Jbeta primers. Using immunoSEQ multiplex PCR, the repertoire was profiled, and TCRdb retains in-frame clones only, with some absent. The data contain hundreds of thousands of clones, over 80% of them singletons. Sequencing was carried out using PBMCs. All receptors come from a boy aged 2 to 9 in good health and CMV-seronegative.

The DNA of the CDR3 is TGTGCCAGTAGTAGAATAGCGGGAGGGCCTACCGATGAGCAGTTCTTC. It translates to CASSRIAGGPTDEQFF. The J gene is TRBJ2-1, the V gene TRBV19, with 11 bases matching TRBD2. CDR1 and CDR2 from the germline V gene are LNHDA and SQIVND (reference sequence). V lost 4 bases and J lost 8; bases outside the gene matches: 10. This CDR3 spans 16 amino acids.

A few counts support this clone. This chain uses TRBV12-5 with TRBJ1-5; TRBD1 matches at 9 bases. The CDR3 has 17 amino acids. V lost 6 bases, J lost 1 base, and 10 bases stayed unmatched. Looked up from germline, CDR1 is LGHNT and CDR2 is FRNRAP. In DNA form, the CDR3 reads TGTGCTAGTGGGCCGACCTATGACAGGGGGAGCAATCAGCCCCAGCATTTT. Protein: CASGPTYDRGSNQPQHF.

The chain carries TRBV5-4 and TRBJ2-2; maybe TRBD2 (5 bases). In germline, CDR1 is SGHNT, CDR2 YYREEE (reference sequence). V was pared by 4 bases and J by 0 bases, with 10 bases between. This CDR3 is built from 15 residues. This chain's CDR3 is CASSMDGTNTGELFF. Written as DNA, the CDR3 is TGTGCCAGCAGCATGGACGGGACGAACACCGGGGAGCTGTTTTTT.

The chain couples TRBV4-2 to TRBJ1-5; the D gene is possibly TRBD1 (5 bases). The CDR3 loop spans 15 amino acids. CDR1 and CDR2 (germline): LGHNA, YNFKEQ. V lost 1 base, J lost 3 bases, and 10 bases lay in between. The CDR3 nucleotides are TGTGCCAGCAGCCAAGGACAGTTATTCAATCAGCCCCAGCATTTT. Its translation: CASSQGQLFNQPQHF.

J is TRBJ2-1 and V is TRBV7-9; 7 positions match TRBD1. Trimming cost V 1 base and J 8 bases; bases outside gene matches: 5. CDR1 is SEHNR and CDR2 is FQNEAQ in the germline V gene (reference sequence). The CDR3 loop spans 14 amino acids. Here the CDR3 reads CASSLGRGSDEQFF. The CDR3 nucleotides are TGTGCCAGCAGCTTAGGCAGGGGGAGCGATGAGCAGTTCTTC.

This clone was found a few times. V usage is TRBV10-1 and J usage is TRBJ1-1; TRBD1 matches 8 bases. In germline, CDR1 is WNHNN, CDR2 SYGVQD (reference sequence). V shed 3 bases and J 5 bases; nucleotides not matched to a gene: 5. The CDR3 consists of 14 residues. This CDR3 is CASSDRQGRTEAFF. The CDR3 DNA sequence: TGCGCCAGCAGTGATCGACAGGGGAGGACTGAAGCTTTCTTT.

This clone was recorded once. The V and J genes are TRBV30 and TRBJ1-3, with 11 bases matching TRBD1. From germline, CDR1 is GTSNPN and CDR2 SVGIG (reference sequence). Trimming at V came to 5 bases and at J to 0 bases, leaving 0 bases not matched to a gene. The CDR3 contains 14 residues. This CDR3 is CAWGTGGSGNTIYF. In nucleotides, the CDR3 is TGTGCCTGGGGGACAGGGGGCTCTGGAAACACCATATATTTT.

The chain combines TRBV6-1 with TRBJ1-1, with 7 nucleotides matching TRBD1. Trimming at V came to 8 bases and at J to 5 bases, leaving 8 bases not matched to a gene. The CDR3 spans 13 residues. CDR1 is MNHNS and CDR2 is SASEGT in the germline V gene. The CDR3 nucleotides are TGTGCCAGCCGCACCAGGGGGAGAACTGAAGCTTTCTTT. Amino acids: CASRTRGRTEAFF.

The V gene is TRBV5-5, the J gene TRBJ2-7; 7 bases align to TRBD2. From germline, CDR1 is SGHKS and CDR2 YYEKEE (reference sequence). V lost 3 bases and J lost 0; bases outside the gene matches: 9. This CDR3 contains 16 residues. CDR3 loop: CASSSLGGDYSYEQYF. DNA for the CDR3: TGTGCCAGCAGCTCTCTGGGGGGGGACTACTCCTACGAGCAGTACTTC.

CDR3 loop: CASSEASSYEQYF. The CDR3 bases are TGTGCCAGCAGCGAGGCAAGCTCCTACGAGCAGTACTTC. The chain carries TRBV7-2 and TRBJ2-7; D call uncertain. Germline assignment: CDR1 SGHTA and CDR2 FQGNSA. Between the trimmed V and J ends, which lost 5 bases and 0 bases, there was a span of 8 bases. The CDR3 spans 13 residues. The whole variable domain, filled in from reference TRBV7-2 and TRBJ2-7, reads GAGVSQSPSNKVTEKGKDVELRCDPISGHTALYWYRQSLGQGLEFLIYFQGNSAPDKSGLPSDRFSAERTGGSVSTLTIQRTQQEDSAVYLCASSEASSYEQYFGPGTRLTVT.

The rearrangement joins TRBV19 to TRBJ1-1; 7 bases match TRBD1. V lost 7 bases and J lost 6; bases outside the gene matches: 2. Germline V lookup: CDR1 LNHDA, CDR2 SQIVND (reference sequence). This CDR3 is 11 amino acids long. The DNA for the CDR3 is TGTGCCAGTACTACAGGGGCTGAAGCTTTCTTT. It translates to CASTTGAEAFF.

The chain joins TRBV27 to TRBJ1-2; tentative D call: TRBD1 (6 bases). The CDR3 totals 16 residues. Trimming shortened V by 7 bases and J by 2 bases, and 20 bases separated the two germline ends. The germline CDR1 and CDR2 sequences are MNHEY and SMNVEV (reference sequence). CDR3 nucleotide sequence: TGTGCCAGCACTCAATGGGGCTACGGACAGAACTATGGCTACACCTTC. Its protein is CASTQWGYGQNYGYTF.

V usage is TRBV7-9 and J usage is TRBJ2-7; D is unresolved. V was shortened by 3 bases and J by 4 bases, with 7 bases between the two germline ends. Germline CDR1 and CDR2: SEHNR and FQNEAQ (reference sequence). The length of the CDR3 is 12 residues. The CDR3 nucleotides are TGTGCCAGCAGCTTTGACACATACGAGCAGTACTTC. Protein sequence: CASSFDTYEQYF. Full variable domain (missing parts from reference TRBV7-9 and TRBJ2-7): DTGVSQNPRHKITKRGQNVTFRCDPISEHNRLYWYRQTLGQGPEFLTYFQNEAQLEKSRLLSDRFSAERPKGSFSTLEIQRTEQGDSAMYLCASSFDTYEQYFGPGTRLTVT.

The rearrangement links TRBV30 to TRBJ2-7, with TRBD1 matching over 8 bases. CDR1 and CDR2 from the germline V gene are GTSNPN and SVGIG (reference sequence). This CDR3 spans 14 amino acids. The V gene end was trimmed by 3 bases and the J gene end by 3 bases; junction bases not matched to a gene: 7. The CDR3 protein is CAWREWTGNYEQYF. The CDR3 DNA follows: TGTGCCTGGAGGGAATGGACAGGGAACTACGAGCAGTACTTC.

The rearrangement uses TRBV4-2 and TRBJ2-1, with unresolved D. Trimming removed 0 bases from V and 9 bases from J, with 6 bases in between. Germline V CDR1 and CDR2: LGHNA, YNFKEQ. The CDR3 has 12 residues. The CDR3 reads CASSQDSGEQFF. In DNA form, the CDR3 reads TGTGCCAGCAGCCAAGATTCGGGTGAGCAGTTCTTC.